The text below deals with one T cell receptor (beta chain). These data come from a study of early T cells in non-severe SARS-CoV-2 infection. Germline V CDR1 and CDR2: SQVTM, ANQGSEA. The V end was cut by 3 bases, the J end by 5 bases, with 12 bases between. This CDR3 comprises 13 residues. Unique molecular identifiers were attached to individual cDNA molecules. TCRdb redid the calling of the 5' RACE reads with MiXCR, one entry per CDR3 protein. The sample has approximately 77,000 distinct CDR3 sequences, roughly a sixth seen once; the top ten hold 9.5% to 15%. Sequencing used whole blood. The chain has TRBV29-1 and TRBJ2-3; tentatively, D is TRBD2 (6 bases). The receptor comes from an adult who was a healthcare worker with PCR-confirmed SARS-CoV-2 infection or an uninfected control (not recorded which). The CDR3 sequence: CSVEEEGLDTQYF. The CDR3 nucleotides read TGCAGCGTTGAGGAGGAGGGATTAGATACGCAGTATTTT.